This TCR beta chain was profiled in a study of human T cells and chemical hapten exposure. Looking at the study overall: Largely, small differences in pooled library volume made per-sample TCR yields vary.

As the library was built, unique molecular identifiers were attached to individual cDNA molecules. Per the study methods: Per-sample TCR counts ranged from about 20,000 to 690,600, median around 96,000. MiXCR, applied by TCRdb to the RACE reads, yields one record per CDR3 protein. These V and J calls rely on TCRdb rather than the paper's analysis. The data hold under 50,000 distinct CDR3 sequences, with about 3.7% observed a single time. Study-level findings and limits: TCRs at high frequency, those above 1 in 1000, did not change with DPC sensitization.

As to time point: healthy volunteer bleed at 6 weeks. Sequencing started from total RNA isolated from unfractionated whole blood. In regard to this clonotype: What it recognizes is unknown.

This TCR came from a human donor in good health. Some clones in this sample may be carry-over from other donors' samples. Specimen: whole blood.

The CDR3 sequence: CASSSPGQGNYNEQFF. The DNA for the CDR3 is TGCGCCAGCAGCTCTCCGGGACAGGGCAATTACAATGAGCAGTTCTTC. The gene calls are TRBV5-1 and TRBJ2-1, with 9 bases identical to TRBD1. This CDR3 is 16 amino acids long. The germline CDR1 and CDR2 sequences are SGHRS and YFSETQ. V was clipped by 3 bases and J by 4 bases; unmatched bases: 8.